This T cell receptor beta chain appears in the sequencing data of a study of identical twins. Study conclusions and caveats: Findings depended on cross-sectional statistics rather than tracking the same donors.

This clonotype was seen a handful of times. Its antigen remains unidentified. CDR1 is DFQATT and CDR2 is SNEGSKA in the germline V gene (reference sequence). The CDR3 is 13 residues long. From the 5' RACE reads, TCRdb called clonotypes with MiXCR, one entry per CDR3 protein. The profile shows fewer than 500,000 distinct CDR3 sequences, roughly 13% of them singletons. These sequences were also reported in another study, on yellow fever vaccine responses in identical twins. That paper states: As reported, the vaccine T cell response of twins seemed partly convergent and partly personalized.

The source of this sequence is a woman younger than 35 in good health. The chain uses TRBV20-1 and TRBJ2-7, with 9 positions matching TRBD2. Sequencing was done on a sample of CD4+ T cells sorted from blood. The CDR3 coding sequence is TGCAGCGCTCACCTAGCGGGGACCTACGAGCAGTACTTC. Translation: CSAHLAGTYEQYF.